This T cell receptor beta chain stems from a study of siplizumab effects on memory and regulatory T cells. The germline CDR1 and CDR2 sequences are SEHNR and FQNEAQ (reference sequence). V lost 3 bases and J 0 bases, leaving 13 bases between the germline ends. This CDR3 is built from 16 residues. Findings and caveats of the study: Naive T cells appeared more diverse than memory cells and seemed to be major alloresponse contributors.

Assay used: immunoSEQ multiplex PCR; TCRdb lists only in-frame clones, some missing. The sample yields tens of thousands of clones, 95% to 97% seen once. This clone was picked up one time. Its cognate antigen is unknown. The chain carries TRBV7-9 and TRBJ2-3; D is undetermined. Sequencing was performed on naive CD4+ T cells sorted from blood. This clonotype originated in a human donor in good health. The chain's CDR3 is CASSFPGLTSTDTQYF. The CDR3 DNA is TGTGCCAGCAGCTTCCCCGGTCTTACTAGCACAGATACGCAGTATTTT.